This T cell receptor (beta chain) was sequenced during a study of blood T cell dynamics during melanoma immunotherapy. Study summary: Patients with metastatic melanoma got pembrolizumab or nivolumab-ipilimumab as first-line care.

Time point here: pre-treatment baseline. There are 16 residues in the CDR3. Trimming removed 1 base from V and 2 bases from J; junction bases left unmatched: 5. Germline loops: CDR1 SGHTA, CDR2 FQGTGA. DNA loading was fixed at roughly 0.35 ug for all bulk PBMC samples. The table came from immunoSEQ multiplex PCR; TCRdb's copy has only in-frame clones and leaves some out. The table has about 11,000 clones, about 83% seen once. The chain carries TRBV7-3 and TRBJ2-1; 7 bases match TRBD2. The clonotype originates from a human donor with melanoma. Here the sequenced sample was blood, taken from a patient treated with checkpoint blockade. The DNA for the CDR3 is TGTGCCAGCAGCTTAAGGAGCGGACTAGCCTACAATGAGCAGTTCTTC. Amino acid sequence: CASSLRSGLAYNEQFF.